Listed below are T cell receptor beta chains from one sample, sequenced in a study of cytomegalovirus exposure and HLA in healthy donors. This table comes from immunoSEQ multiplex PCR, and its TCRdb copy is limited to in-frame clones, with some not included. The data show over 200,000 clones, about 86% seen once. Sequencing was carried out using PBMCs. Every receptor here comes from a woman between 18 and 29 years old in good health and CMV-seronegative. CDR3s include the opening cysteine and the closing phenylalanine or tryptophan. D genes are given only for firm matches.

V	J	D	CDR3
TRBV10-1	TRBJ2-1	TRBD1	CASSSGQGQFF
TRBV19	TRBJ2-1	-	CASSTTGYNEQFF
TRBV5-1	TRBJ2-2	TRBD1	CASSHRGAGELFF
TRBV7-3	TRBJ1-1	-	CASSLMQGHAEAFF
TRBV7-2	TRBJ1-1	-	CASSFIGGYTEAFF
TRBV13	TRBJ2-1	TRBD2	CASRLAGGPLVEQFF
TRBV19	TRBJ2-7	TRBD1	CASSTNRDRVYEQYF
TRBV27	TRBJ1-2	TRBD1	CASSLSWTGDYGYTF
TRBV28	TRBJ2-5	TRBD2	CASSFAGGSGTQYF
TRBV5-1	TRBJ1-2	-	CASSSGDGGGAGYTF
TRBV2	TRBJ2-5	TRBD1	CASRQGAAETQYF
TRBV2	TRBJ1-1	-	CASSQGLEAFF
TRBV19	TRBJ1-1	TRBD1	CASSIGRGPEAFF
TRBV30	TRBJ1-1	-	CAWNFQLYSRNTEAFF
TRBV7-2	TRBJ2-3	TRBD2	CASSLGGGDLDTQYF
TRBV27	TRBJ2-7	-	CASSLAHSSSYEQYF
TRBV19	TRBJ2-3	-	CASSRRGGNTDTQYF
TRBV28	TRBJ2-6	TRBD1	CASSPQTGIGSGANVLTF
TRBV5-1	TRBJ2-5	TRBD1	CASSLGTGQETQYF
TRBV6-5	TRBJ2-1	-	CASSSPNRVPPDEQFF
TRBV6-5	TRBJ1-2	-	CASSYQGIYGYTF
TRBV4-3	TRBJ2-3	-	CASSRDLSLDTDTQYF
TRBV6-5	TRBJ2-7	TRBD2	CASSVAGVDEQYF
TRBV27	TRBJ1-5	-	CASSLTGLGIYSNQPQHF
TRBV4-3	TRBJ2-5	TRBD1	CASSQNDRGKTQYF
TRBV9	TRBJ2-7	-	CASSVGSGTTYEQYF
TRBV30	TRBJ1-2	TRBD1	CAGRDRGGYGYTF
TRBV27	TRBJ1-2	-	CASSLSTSLGGYTF
TRBV7-9	TRBJ2-1	-	CASRQQRGGFYNEQFF
TRBV19	TRBJ1-1	-	CASSMTAVTEAFF
TRBV6-1	TRBJ2-3	TRBD1	CASRRTGVTDTQYF
TRBV7-3	TRBJ2-7	-	CASSLTGGWHEQYF
TRBV11-2	TRBJ2-1	-	CASSLRREIEQFF
TRBV4-1	TRBJ1-2	-	CASSQVKRFRVDGYTF
TRBV9	TRBJ2-3	-	CASRGTSSTQYF
TRBV7-3	TRBJ2-1	TRBD2	CASSLAGGPNNEQFF
TRBV5-4	TRBJ1-2	-	CASSLDRDYGYTF
TRBV7-2	TRBJ2-5	-	CASSLGAEQETQYF
TRBV29-1	TRBJ2-4	-	CSVAGTTSLAKNIQYF
TRBV4-2	TRBJ2-5	TRBD2	CASSQDSREGEGWTQYF
TRBV5-6	TRBJ2-1	TRBD2	CASRPGLADYNEQFF
TRBV28	TRBJ2-6	-	CASRTLGGANVLTF
TRBV5-4	TRBJ2-4	TRBD2	CASSKGLASGENIQYF